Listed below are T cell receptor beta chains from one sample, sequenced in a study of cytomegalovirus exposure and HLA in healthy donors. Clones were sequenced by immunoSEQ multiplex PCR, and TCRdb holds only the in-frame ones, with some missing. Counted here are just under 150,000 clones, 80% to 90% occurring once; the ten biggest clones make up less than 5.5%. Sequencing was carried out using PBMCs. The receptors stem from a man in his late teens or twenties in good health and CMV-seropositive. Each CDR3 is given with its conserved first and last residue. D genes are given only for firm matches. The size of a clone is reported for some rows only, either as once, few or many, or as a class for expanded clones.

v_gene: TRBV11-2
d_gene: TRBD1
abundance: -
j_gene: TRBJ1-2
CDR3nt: TGTGCCAGCAGACCTCTTACAGGGGGCCATGGCTACACCTTC
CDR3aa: CASRPLTGGHGYTF

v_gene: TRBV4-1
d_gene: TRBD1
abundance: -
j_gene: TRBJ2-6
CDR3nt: TGCGCCAGCAGCCTACCGGGACAGGGGGCCTCTGGGGCCAACGTCCTGACTTTC
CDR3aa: CASSLPGQGASGANVLTF

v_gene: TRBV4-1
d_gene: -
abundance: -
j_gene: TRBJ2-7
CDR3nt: TGCGCCAGCAGCCCGGAGGGATTCCCCTACGAGCAGTACTTC
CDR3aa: CASSPEGFPYEQYF

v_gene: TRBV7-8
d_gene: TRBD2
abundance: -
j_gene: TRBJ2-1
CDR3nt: TGTGCCAGCAGCTTACCGGGACTAGCGGGAGCTTACAATGAGCAGTTCTTC
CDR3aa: CASSLPGLAGAYNEQFF

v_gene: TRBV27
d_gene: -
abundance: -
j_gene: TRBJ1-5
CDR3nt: TGTGCCAGCAGTTTAGGGGCAGGGCATCAGCCCCAGCATTTT
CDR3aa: CASSLGAGHQPQHF

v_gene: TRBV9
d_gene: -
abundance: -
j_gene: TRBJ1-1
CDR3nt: TGTGCCAGCAGCGTAGAACACGCCGGAGGTTTCACTGAAGCTTTCTTT
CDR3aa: CASSVEHAGGFTEAFF

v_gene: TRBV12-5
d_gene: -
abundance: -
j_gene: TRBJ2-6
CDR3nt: TGTGCTAGTGGTTTGGCCCTCTCTGGGGCCAACGTCCTGACTTTC
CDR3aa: CASGLALSGANVLTF

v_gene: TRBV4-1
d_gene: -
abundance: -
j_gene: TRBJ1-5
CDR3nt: TGCGCCAGCAGCCAAGATGGCCGGGGCAATCAGCCCCAGCATTTT
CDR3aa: CASSQDGRGNQPQHF

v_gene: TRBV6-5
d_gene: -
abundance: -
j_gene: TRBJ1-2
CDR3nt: TGTGCCAGCTCAGCAGGGCGGTATGGCTACACCTTC
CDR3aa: CASSAGRYGYTF

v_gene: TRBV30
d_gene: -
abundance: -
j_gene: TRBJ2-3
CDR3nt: TGTGCCTGGAGTGTTAGTGAGTATACGCAGTATTTT
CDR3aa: CAWSVSEYTQYF

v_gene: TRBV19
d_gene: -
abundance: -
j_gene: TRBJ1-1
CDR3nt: TGTGCCAGTAGTATAGATGGGTACAGAGAAGCTTTCTTT
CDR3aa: CASSIDGYREAFF

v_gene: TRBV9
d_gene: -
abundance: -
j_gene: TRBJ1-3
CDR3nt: TGTGCCAGCAGCGTAGGGGGGGCTGGAAACACCATATATTTT
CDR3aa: CASSVGGAGNTIYF

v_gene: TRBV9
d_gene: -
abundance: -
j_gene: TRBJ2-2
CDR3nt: TGTGCCAGCAGCCCCGGGACTTTCCGCACCGGGGAGCTGTTTTTT
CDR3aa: CASSPGTFRTGELFF

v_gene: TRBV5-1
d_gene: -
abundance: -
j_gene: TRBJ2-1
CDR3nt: TGCGCCAGCAGCCTTACATCAGGGGATGAGCAGTTCTTC
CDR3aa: CASSLTSGDEQFF

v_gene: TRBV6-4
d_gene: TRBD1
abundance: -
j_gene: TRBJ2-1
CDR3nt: TGTGCCAGCAGTTCCCTCGGACAGGTAGATGAGCAGTTCTTC
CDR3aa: CASSSLGQVDEQFF

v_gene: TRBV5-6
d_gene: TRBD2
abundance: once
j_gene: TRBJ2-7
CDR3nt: TGTGCCAGCAGCTCAAGGGTGGGACTAGCGGTCTACGAGCAGTACTTC
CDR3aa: CASSSRVGLAVYEQYF

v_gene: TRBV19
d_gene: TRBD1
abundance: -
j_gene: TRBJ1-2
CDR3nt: TGTGCCAGTAGTATAACAGGGGAAAATGGCTACACCTTC
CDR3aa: CASSITGENGYTF

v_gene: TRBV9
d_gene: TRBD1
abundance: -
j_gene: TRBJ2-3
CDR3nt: TGTGCCAGCAGCGCGCCGGGACAGGGGACAGATACGCAGTATTTT
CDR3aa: CASSAPGQGTDTQYF

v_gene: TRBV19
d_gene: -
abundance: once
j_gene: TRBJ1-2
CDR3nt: TGTGCCAGTCGGCCGGCTAAGGCACAGGGAGACTATGGCTACACCTTC
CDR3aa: CASRPAKAQGDYGYTF

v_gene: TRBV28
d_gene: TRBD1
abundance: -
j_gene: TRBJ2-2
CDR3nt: TGTGCCAGCAGTTTCTGGCAGGGGGACACCGGGGAGCTGTTTTTT
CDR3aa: CASSFWQGDTGELFF

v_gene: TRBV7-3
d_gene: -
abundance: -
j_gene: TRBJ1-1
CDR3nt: TGTGCCAGCAGCTTAGCGGGGCCCAAGGGAGACACTGAAGCTTTCTTT
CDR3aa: CASSLAGPKGDTEAFF

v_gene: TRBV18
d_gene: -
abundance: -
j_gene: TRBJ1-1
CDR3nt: TGTGCCAGCTCACCAAGAACGGGGAACACTGAAGCTTTCTTT
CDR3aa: CASSPRTGNTEAFF

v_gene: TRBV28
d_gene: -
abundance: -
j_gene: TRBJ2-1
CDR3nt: TGTGCCAGCAGTCGCTACGGTCGTCAAACCTACAATGAGCAGTTCTTC
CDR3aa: CASSRYGRQTYNEQFF

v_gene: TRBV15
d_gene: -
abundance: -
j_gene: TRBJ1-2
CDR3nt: TGTGCCACCAGCGGACAGCCTAGAGCCGGGACCGACCTTTACTACTATGGCTACACCTTC
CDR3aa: CATSGQPRAGTDLYYYGYTF

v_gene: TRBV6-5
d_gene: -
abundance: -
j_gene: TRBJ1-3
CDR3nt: TGTGCCAGCAGTTACTCTCTATCCCCCGGAAACACCATATATTTT
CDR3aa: CASSYSLSPGNTIYF

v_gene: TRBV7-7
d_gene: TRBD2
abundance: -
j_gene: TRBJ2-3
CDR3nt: TGTGCTAGCAGTCCGACCCAGCGGGGGGCTAGCACAGATACGCAGTATTTT
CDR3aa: CASSPTQRGASTDTQYF

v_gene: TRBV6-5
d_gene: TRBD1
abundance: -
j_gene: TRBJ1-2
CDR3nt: TGTGCCAGCAGTTCCACCTCAGGGGGCATAAACTATGGCTACACCTTC
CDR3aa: CASSSTSGGINYGYTF

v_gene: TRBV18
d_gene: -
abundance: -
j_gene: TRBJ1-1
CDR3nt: TGTGCCAGCTCACCACCGGTTAATGGCCTGAACGCTTTCTTT
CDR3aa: CASSPPVNGLNAFF

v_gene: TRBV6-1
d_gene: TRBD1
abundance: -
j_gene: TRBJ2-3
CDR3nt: TGTGCCAGCAGTGAGGACAGGACTAGCACAGATACGCAGTATTTT
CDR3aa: CASSEDRTSTDTQYF

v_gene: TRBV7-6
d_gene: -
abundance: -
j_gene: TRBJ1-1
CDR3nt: TGTGCCAGCAGCACAACTATGGGGGGTTACACTGAAGCTTTCTTT
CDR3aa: CASSTTMGGYTEAFF

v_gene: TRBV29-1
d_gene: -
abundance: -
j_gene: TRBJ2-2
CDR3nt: TGCAGCGTTGGTCGAGGCACCGGGGAGCTGTTTTTT
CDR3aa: CSVGRGTGELFF

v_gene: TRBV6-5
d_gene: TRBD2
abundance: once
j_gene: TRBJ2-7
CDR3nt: TGTGCCAGCAGTTACGTGGGGGGGTCGAGCTCCTACGAGCAGTACTTC
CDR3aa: CASSYVGGSSSYEQYF

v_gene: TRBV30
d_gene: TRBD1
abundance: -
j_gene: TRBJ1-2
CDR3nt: TGTGCCTGGAGGCTCGGGACAGCGGATGTCTATGGCTACACCTTC
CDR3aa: CAWRLGTADVYGYTF

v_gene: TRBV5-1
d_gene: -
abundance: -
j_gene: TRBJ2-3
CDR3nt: TGCGCCAGCAGCTTGGCATCAGATACGCAGTATTTT
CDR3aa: CASSLASDTQYF

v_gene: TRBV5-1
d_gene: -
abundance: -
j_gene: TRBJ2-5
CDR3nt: TGCGCCAGCAGCTTGGGCTACCCTCGGGAGACCCAGTACTTC
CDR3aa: CASSLGYPRETQYF

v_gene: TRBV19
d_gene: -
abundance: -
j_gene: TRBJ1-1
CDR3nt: TGTGCCAGTAGTATGGGGCCGGGCTGGACTGAAGCTTTCTTT
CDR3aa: CASSMGPGWTEAFF

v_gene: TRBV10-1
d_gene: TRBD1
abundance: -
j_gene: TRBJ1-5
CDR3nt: TGCGCCAGCAGTCCCGGGACAGGGGGCAATCAGCCCCAGCATTTT
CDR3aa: CASSPGTGGNQPQHF

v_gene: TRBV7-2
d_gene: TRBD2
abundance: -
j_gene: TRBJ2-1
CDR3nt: TGTGCCAGCAGCCAAGGACTAGCGGGGGTCAATGAGCAGTTCTTC
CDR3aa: CASSQGLAGVNEQFF

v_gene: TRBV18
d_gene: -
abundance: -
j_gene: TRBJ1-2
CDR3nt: TGTGCCAGCTCACCAAGGGACACCTTTGGCTATGGCTACACCTTC
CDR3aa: CASSPRDTFGYGYTF

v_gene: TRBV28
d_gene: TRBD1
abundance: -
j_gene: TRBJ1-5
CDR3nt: TGTGCCAGCAGTACGACAGGGAATGGTCAGCCCCAGCATTTT
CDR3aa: CASSTTGNGQPQHF

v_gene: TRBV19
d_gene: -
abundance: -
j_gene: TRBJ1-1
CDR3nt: TGTGCCAGTAGTCACAGGGCACCGAACACTGAAGCTTTCTTT
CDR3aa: CASSHRAPNTEAFF

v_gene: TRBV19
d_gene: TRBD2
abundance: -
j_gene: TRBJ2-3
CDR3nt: TGTGCCAGTAGTATGACGCGGGGGGACACAGATACGCAGTATTTT
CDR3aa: CASSMTRGDTDTQYF

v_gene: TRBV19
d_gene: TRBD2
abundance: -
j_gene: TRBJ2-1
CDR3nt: TGTGCCAGTAGTATGCGGGAGGGCCTCTCCTACAATGAGCAGTTCTTC
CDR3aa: CASSMREGLSYNEQFF

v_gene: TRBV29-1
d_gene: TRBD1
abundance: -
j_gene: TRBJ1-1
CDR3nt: TGCAGCGTTAGGACAGGGGGCACCACTGAAGCTTTCTTT
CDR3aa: CSVRTGGTTEAFF

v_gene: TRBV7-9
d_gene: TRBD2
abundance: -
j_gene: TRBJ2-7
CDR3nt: TGTGCCAGCAGCTCCACACTAGCGGGAGTATACGAGCAGTACTTC
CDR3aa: CASSSTLAGVYEQYF

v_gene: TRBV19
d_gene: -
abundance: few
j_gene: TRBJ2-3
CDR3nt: TGTGCCAGTAGTATACAGGGGAGCACAGATACGCAGTATTTT
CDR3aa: CASSIQGSTDTQYF

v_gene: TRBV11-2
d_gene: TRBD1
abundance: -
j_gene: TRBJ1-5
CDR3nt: TGTGCCAGCAGCCGGACAGGTGAGAGGCAGCCCCAGCATTTT
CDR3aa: CASSRTGERQPQHF

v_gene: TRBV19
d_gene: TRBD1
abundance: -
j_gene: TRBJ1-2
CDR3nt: TGTGCCAGTAGTGACTCTGACAGGGTAATATCCTCTGGCTACACCTTC
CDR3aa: CASSDSDRVISSGYTF

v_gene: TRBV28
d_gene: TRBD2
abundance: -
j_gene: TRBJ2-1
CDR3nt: TGTGCCAGCAGTTTAGTTCGAAGCGGGGGGGCTGAAGAGCAGTTCTTC
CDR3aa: CASSLVRSGGAEEQFF

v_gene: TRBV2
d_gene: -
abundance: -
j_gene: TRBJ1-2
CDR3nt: TGTGCCAGCAGTGCCCTGCTAACCTTATCCGCGGGCTACACCTTC
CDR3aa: CASSALLTLSAGYTF

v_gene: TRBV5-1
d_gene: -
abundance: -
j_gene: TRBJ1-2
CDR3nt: TGCGCCAGCAGCTTGGACGGCTATGGCTACACCTTC
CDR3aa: CASSLDGYGYTF

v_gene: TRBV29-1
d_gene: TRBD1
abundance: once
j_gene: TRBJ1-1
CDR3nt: TGCAGCGTTGAAGGACAGGGGGCTCCTGAAGCTTTCTTT
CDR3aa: CSVEGQGAPEAFF

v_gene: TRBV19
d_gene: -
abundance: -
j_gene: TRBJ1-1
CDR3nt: TGTGCCAGCAAGGGGGTAAAGAACACTGAAGCTTTCTTT
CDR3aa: CASKGVKNTEAFF

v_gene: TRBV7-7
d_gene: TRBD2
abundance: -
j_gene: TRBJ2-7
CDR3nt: TGTGCCAGCAGCTTAGCCCCCGGGACTAGCAACGAGCAGTACTTC
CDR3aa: CASSLAPGTSNEQYF